The source of this T cell receptor (beta chain) is a study of T-cell memory formation after mild COVID-19 (dated by TCRdb to the early 2020s). In terms of the full investigation: Most TCR sequence clusters were specific to one of the two donors. Two young, previously healthy adult volunteers made up the cohort, one male and one female. In a couple of donors, T-cell clones that expanded and contracted after mild COVID-19 were followed by sequencing TCRalpha and TCRbeta repertoires longitudinally.

What the work shows at the level of the full study, not this receptor alone: Whether the second-wave clones peaking on day 37 were SARS-CoV-2 specific was not confirmed. Clones that contracted from day 15 to 85 showed balanced CD4/CD8 phenotypes, whereas a second wave of clones that expanded from day 15 to 37 leaned towards CD4+. Contracting CD4+ clones were found mainly in CM and EM memory subsets, while CD8+ clones were enriched in EMRA. The study included only a couple of mild cases, and larger cohorts that include severe cases with pre-infection samples were judged to be necessary. Some responding clones were found in pre-infection memory, which suggests that pre-existing cross-reactive memory T cells took part in the SARS-CoV-2 response.

PBMCs were isolated by Ficoll-Paque density gradient centrifugation. V is cut back by 6 bases and J by 12 bases, with 17 bases in the junction unmatched. CDR1 and CDR2 (SNHLY, FYNNEI) derive from the germline V gene. The CDR3 spans 17 residues, from the cysteine through the phenylalanine. The read is trimmed to its CDR3 DNA, 51 bases read in frame from base 1. This clonotype was recorded a few times. Its antigen has not been determined. Qualities for individual bases were not recorded, and no much larger clone is one base off. The run used an Illumina NovaSeq 6000. TCRalpha and TCRbeta cDNA libraries were constructed by 5'RACE with constant-segment primers, with sample barcodes and unique molecular identifiers being introduced. RNA was extracted from every sample with Trizol reagent. The libraries were amplified in two PCR steps, and the second step added a second sample barcode and Illumina TruSeq adapters. Sequencing of the libraries was done on an Illumina NovaSeq, producing 2 x 150 bp paired-end reads. In the source study's methods: Reads were demultiplexed and collapsed into UMI-guided consensus sequences with migec v1.2.7. With mixcr v2.1.11, UMI consensuses were aligned to TRA and TRB V and J templates and assembled into clonotypes. Expanded or contracted clonotypes were those called significant by both edgeR and NoisET, with noise models trained on biological replicates. For edgeR calls, a false discovery rate-adjusted p below 0.01 and a log2 fold-change threshold of 1 were applied. As an exploratory analysis of dynamics, PCA with hierarchical clustering was applied to max-normalized trajectories of the 1000 most abundant clonotypes. The CD4 or CD8 phenotype of responding clones was assigned using the separately sequenced CD4+ and CD8+ repertoires. TCRdb reprocessed the public reads (quality trimming at Q25 with fastp, clone calling with MiXCR) and kept in-frame beta chains. Identical CDR3 protein sequences are pooled into one entry, listed with their most common genes and DNA. The authors' filters were not applied to this entry. The sample table holds 400,000 to 550,000 distinct CDR3 sequences, of which around 27% were seen once. In total, the top ten clones hold approximately 13% of the sample.

This TCR was recovered from an adult woman who had mild COVID-19 (a few samples of this study predate the infection). The sample titles of this study are shuffled in the database, so cell type and time point are left out; the donor was told from shared clones. Material: PBMCs or a T cell subset sorted from them (not recorded which). The rearranged segments are TRBV2 and TRBJ1-6, with 10 bases matching TRBD1. Here the CDR3 is given as CASSISPGQGTERPLHF. In nucleotides, the sequence is TGTGCCAGCAGCATTTCCCCGGGACAGGGGACCGAGAGACCCCTCCACTTT.